The source of this TCR beta chain is a study of cytomegalovirus exposure and HLA in healthy donors. Germline assignment: CDR1 MDHEN and CDR2 SYDVKM. The germline V and J ends were trimmed by 6 bases and 2 bases, with 4 bases remaining between them. This CDR3 region has 11 residues. Researchers ran the PCR with 60 Vbeta and 13 Jbeta primers. Sequenced by immunoSEQ multiplex PCR; TCRdb stores in-frame clones only, minus some. The data hold approximately 150,000 clones, with over 70% observed a single time. This chain uses TRBV28 with TRBJ2-5; D uncertain. The material sequenced was PBMCs. The sequence was collected from a woman between 40 and 50 years old in good health and CMV-seronegative. CDR3: CASSSQETQYF. The CDR3 nucleotides are TGTGCCAGCAGCTCTCAAGAGACCCAGTACTTC.